Following are 14 T cell receptor beta chains from one sample sequenced in a study of shared clonotypes between healthy human individuals. This table comes from immunoSEQ multiplex PCR, and its TCRdb copy is limited to in-frame clones, with some not included. The table shows about 2 million clones, with about 95% occurring only once. The specimen sequenced was naive CD4+ T cells sorted from blood. Subset meaning: CD45RA+ positively selected. The source of these receptors is a young man in good health.

The chain recombines TRBV5-1 with TRBJ2-1, with a possible D match to TRBD2 (7 bases). CDR1 is SGHRS, CDR2 YFSETQ, per germline. V was cut by 3 bases and J by 0 bases, with 13 bases left in between. The CDR3 is 16 amino acids. The CDR3 loop is CASSWGGRSSYNEQFF. The CDR3 DNA sequence: TGCGCCAGCAGCTGGGGGGGCCGGAGCTCCTACAATGAGCAGTTCTTC.

The rearrangement uses TRBV5-4 and TRBJ2-3, with D tentatively TRBD2 (6 bases). CDR1 SGHNT and CDR2 YYREEE come from the germline V gene (reference sequence). The V end was cut by 4 bases, the J end by 1 base, with 16 bases between. CDR3 length: 16 amino acids. The CDR3 loop reads CASSQSRERGTDTQYF. CDR3 DNA: TGTGCCAGCAGCCAATCTCGGGAGCGGGGCACAGATACGCAGTATTTT.

The gene calls are TRBV5-1 and TRBJ1-1; TRBD1 matches at 8 bases. The CDR3 totals 15 residues. The ends lost 4 bases at V and 5 bases at J; junction bases unmatched: 10. The V gene's germline CDR1 is SGHRS and CDR2 YFSETQ. The CDR3 region is CASSHSQTGGTEAFF. Here the CDR3 DNA reads TGCGCCAGCAGCCACTCTCAAACAGGGGGGACTGAAGCTTTCTTT. Drawing the rest from reference TRBV5-1 and TRBJ1-1, the complete variable domain is KAGVTQTPRYLIKTRGQQVTLSCSPISGHRSVSWYQQTPGQGLQFLFEYFSETQRNKGNFPGRFSGRQFSNSRSEMNVSTLELGDSALYLCASSHSQTGGTEAFFGQGTRLTVV.

The chain has TRBV10-3 and TRBJ2-1; TRBD1 is a possible D gene (6 bases). Trimming shortened V by 4 bases and J by 6 bases, and 13 bases separated the two germline ends. The CDR3 covers 14 residues. Germline CDR1 is ENHRY and CDR2 is SYGVKD. The CDR3 reads CAISGGGHFNEQFF. DNA of the CDR3: TGTGCCATCAGTGGTGGGGGACACTTCAATGAGCAGTTCTTC.

This chain uses TRBV5-1 with TRBJ1-6; TRBD1 matches at 8 bases. Germline V lookup: CDR1 SGHRS, CDR2 YFSETQ. V dropped 5 bases and J dropped 7; count of bases not matched to a gene: 5. This CDR3 spans 14 amino acids. CDR3 DNA: TGCGCCAGCAGTGCGGGACAGGTAAATTCACCCCTCCACTTT. Protein sequence: CASSAGQVNSPLHF. Using reference TRBV5-1 and TRBJ1-6 for the parts outside the CDR3, the full variable domain is KAGVTQTPRYLIKTRGQQVTLSCSPISGHRSVSWYQQTPGQGLQFLFEYFSETQRNKGNFPGRFSGRQFSNSRSEMNVSTLELGDSALYLCASSAGQVNSPLHFGNGTRLTVT.

The chain is built from TRBV7-2 and TRBJ1-1; TRBD1 might be the D (6 bases). Between the trimmed V and J ends, which lost 5 bases and 6 bases, there was a span of 16 bases. Looked up from germline, CDR1 is SGHTA and CDR2 is FQGNSA. The CDR3 spans 14 residues. The CDR3 bases are TGTGCCAGCAGCCCAAGGCCAGGGGAAGCTGAAGCTTTCTTT. As protein: CASSPRPGEAEAFF.

The genes are TRBV18 and TRBJ1-2, with D possibly being TRBD1 (6 bases). V shed 6 bases and J shed 6 bases, with 20 bases lying between them. Germline CDR1 is KGHSH and CDR2 is LQKENI. There are 15 residues in the CDR3. DNA of the CDR3: TGTGCCAGCTCCCGCGGGGGCAGCAACCCTAATGGCTACACCTTC. Translating it yields CASSRGGSNPNGYTF.

The V call is TRBV30, the J call TRBJ1-2; 8 bases match TRBD1. V shed 8 bases and J 2 bases; nucleotides not matched to a gene: 7. CDR1 and CDR2 from the germline V gene are GTSNPN and SVGIG (reference sequence). The length of the CDR3 is 13 residues. The CDR3, as DNA: TGTGCCCGAGTGGACAGGGTAAACTATGGCTACACCTTC. It is translated as CARVDRVNYGYTF.

This chain connects TRBV21-1 to TRBJ2-7; the table gives TRBD1 as D, unverified against the DNA. TRBV21-1 is an annotated pseudogene. The CDR3 runs 15 residues. This CDR3 reads CASIERRQGRYEQYF. In DNA form, the CDR3 reads TGTGCCAGCATCGAAAGGAGACAGGGACGTTACGAGCAGTACTTC.

The chain couples TRBV6-4 to TRBJ2-3; 8 positions agree with TRBD1. V lost 4 bases and J lost 2; bases outside the gene matches: 2. The CDR3 has 14 residues. Germline-derived CDR1 and CDR2 are MRHNA and SNTAGT. CDR3: CASSVDRATDTQYF. DNA of the CDR3: TGTGCCAGCAGTGTGGACAGGGCCACAGATACGCAGTATTTT.

A word on this clone: At the DNA level, this CDR3 is encoded by other sequences in the same sample as well. The J gene is TRBJ1-4, the V gene TRBV7-2; no reliable D call. V was trimmed by 5 bases and J by 7 bases, leaving 14 bases between them. Germline CDR1 is SGHTA and CDR2 is FQGNSA. The CDR3 runs to 14 residues. The CDR3 nucleotides read TGTGCCAGCAGCCCTACGGCGGGTGGTGAAAAACTGTTTTTT. This translates into CASSPTAGGEKLFF.

The rearrangement joins TRBV11-2 to TRBJ2-2, with D tentatively TRBD1 (7 bases). V lost 4 bases and J lost 5, with 14 bases in between. The CDR3 has 15 amino acids. Germline CDR1 is SGHAT and CDR2 is FQNNGV. The CDR3 bases are TGTGCCAGCAGCTCCAGACAGGGAGGTACCGGGGAGCTGTTTTTT. Encoded protein: CASSSRQGGTGELFF.

In regard to this clone: Other DNA sequences in this sample translate to the same CDR3. V and J are TRBV28 and TRBJ1-2, with 8 bases lining up with TRBD1. This CDR3 region has 13 residues. Trimming cost V 4 bases and J 7 bases; bases outside gene matches: 5. From germline, CDR1 is MDHEN and CDR2 SYDVKM. The CDR3 coding sequence is TGTGCCAGCAGTTCTGGACAGGGAGGTGGCTACACCTTC. Its translation is CASSSGQGGGYTF.

The V and J genes are TRBV28 and TRBJ1-3; D is unclear. The V gene lost 6 bases and the J gene lost 3 bases, with 12 bases spanning the gap. The CDR3 loop spans 14 amino acids. The germline gives CDR1 MDHEN, CDR2 SYDVKM. As DNA, the CDR3 is TGTGCCAGCAGACCCCCTCCGCGTGGAAACACCATATATTTT. Encoded protein: CASRPPPRGNTIYF.